Listed below are T cell receptor beta chains from one sample, sequenced in a study of CD8+CD57+ T cells in acquired aplastic anemia. MiXCR, run by TCRdb on the reads, gives a single entry per CDR3 protein. Of roughly 250,000 distinct CDR3 sequences in the sample, about 80% were seen once. The sample comprised sorted CD4+, CD8+, or CD8+CD57+ T cells (not recorded which) from PBMCs. Source of these receptors: a human donor with aplastic anemia. Each CDR3 is given with its conserved first and last residue. The order of the fields is CDR3 length, J gene, D gene, V gene, clone size, CDR3 protein, CDR3 DNA. A D gene is named only where the DNA matches it firmly. Expanded clones are given a class, and other clones once, few, many or no size at all.

10 | TRBJ1-2 | - | TRBV7-6 | - | CASSEQGGTF | TGTGCCAGCAGTGAACAGGGTGGGACCTTC
15 | TRBJ1-6 | - | TRBV20-1 | - | CSARPVDRHNSPLHF | TGCAGTGCTAGACCTGTGGACAGACATAATTCACCCCTCCACTTT
16 | TRBJ2-7 | TRBD1 | TRBV4-1 | once | CASSQSTGGVSYEQYF | TGCGCCAGCAGCCAATCAACAGGGGGCGTCTCCTACGAGCAGTACTTC
13 | TRBJ2-3 | - | TRBV11-2 | - | CASRDGGRYTQYF | TGTGCCAGCAGGGACGGTGGAAGGTATACGCAGTATTTT
16 | TRBJ2-1 | - | TRBV9 | - | CASSLGAQSTDTQQFF | TGTGCCAGCAGTTTAGGGGCACAGAGCACAGATACGCAGCAGTTCTTC
15 | TRBJ2-5 | - | TRBV7-6 | - | CASSLDGQQQETQYF | TGTGCCAGCAGCCTAGACGGACAGCAGCAAGAGACCCAGTACTTC
16 | TRBJ2-7 | - | TRBV7-2 | - | CASSLGQDYRCYTQYF | TGTGCCAGCAGCTTAGGACAGGATTATCGCTGCTACACCCAGTACTTC
17 | TRBJ2-3 | - | TRBV20-1 | once | CSARDRRNPSDYNEQYF | TGCAGTGCTAGAGACCGACGAAACCCTTCAGACTACAATGAGCAGTATTTT
15 | TRBJ1-1 | - | TRBV7-4 | - | CASSLGMTGYTAAFF | TGTGCCAGCAGCTTAGGTATGACAGGCTACACTGCAGCTTTCTTT
12 | TRBJ2-7 | TRBD1 | TRBV20-1 | - | CSASGQAYEQYF | TGCAGTGCTAGCGGACAGGCCTACGAGCAGTACTTC
15 | TRBJ1-1 | TRBD1 | TRBV7-2 | - | CASSFDPNGTAVAFF | TGTGCCAGCAGCTTTGATCCGAACGGGACAGCTGTAGCTTTCTTT
15 | TRBJ1-1 | - | TRBV7-3 | once | CASTSYGYTFGSAFF | -
16 | TRBJ2-1 | - | TRBV11-3 | - | CASSFSGWRGSDEQFF | TGTGCCAGCAGCTTTAGCGGGTGGAGGGGGAGCGATGAGCAGTTCTTC
16 | TRBJ1-3 | - | TRBV7-6 | - | CASSLSSVLIGNTIYF | TGTGCCAGCAGCTTATCTTCGGTACTTATCGGAAACACCATATATTTT
13 | TRBJ2-5 | TRBD2 | TRBV5-1 | - | CASRGGTQETQYF | TGCGCCAGCAGGGGGGGGACCCAAGAGACCCAGTACTTC
16 | TRBJ2-2 | - | TRBV25-1 | - | CSSSEYPWWDTGELFF | TGTTCCAGCAGTGAATATCCCTGGTGGGACACCGGGGAGCTGTTTTTT
14 | TRBJ1-5 | - | TRBV25-1 | - | CASSGREGNQPQHF | TGTGCCAGCAGTGGGAGGGAAGGCAATCAGCCCCAGCATTTT
14 | TRBJ1-1 | - | TRBV7-9 | few | CASSPPTGNTEAFF | TGTGCCAGCAGCCCACCCACAGGGAACACTGAAGCTTTCTTT
15 | TRBJ1-6 | - | TRBV9 | - | CASSVTWGSNSPLHF | TGTGCCAGCAGCGTAACTTGGGGGAGCAATTCACCCCTCCACTTT
14 | TRBJ2-3 | - | TRBV7-3 | - | CASSFAGGPAQQYF | TGTGCCAGCAGCTTCGCGGGCGGTCCCGCCCAGCAGTATTTT
12 | TRBJ2-4 | - | TRBV15 | - | CATSRGSDIQYF | TGTGCCACCAGCAGAGGCAGCGACATTCAGTACTTC
15 | TRBJ2-5 | TRBD2 | TRBV7-9 | - | CASSFQRSGGSAQYF | TGTGCCAGCAGCTTTCAAAGGAGCGGGGGGAGCGCCCAGTACTTC
12 | TRBJ2-7 | TRBD1 | TRBV29-1 | few | CSVRQGAHEQYF | TGCAGCGTCCGACAGGGGGCCCACGAGCAGTACTTC
14 | TRBJ2-3 | - | TRBV9 | - | CASSVEDYPMNNYF | TGTGCCAGCAGCGTAGAGGATTATCCAATGAACAATTATTTT
12 | TRBJ1-5 | - | TRBV25-1 | - | CASRAMHQPQHF | TGTGCCAGCAGGGCCATGCATCAGCCCCAGCATTTT
13 | TRBJ1-6 | - | TRBV10-3 | - | CAISSGAVGTLHF | TGTGCCATCAGTTCGGGGGCGGTCGGAACCCTCCACTTT
13 | TRBJ2-3 | - | TRBV2 | - | CASREGGTGTLYF | TGTGCCAGCAGGGAGGGGGGAACGGGAACTCTGTATTTC
15 | TRBJ2-1 | - | TRBV7-9 | - | CASSLSGRVYNEQFF | TGTGCCAGCAGCTTGTCTGGCAGGGTATACAATGAGCAGTTCTTC
15 | TRBJ1-2 | - | TRBV20-1 | once | CSAGGDGEEVNGYTF | TGCAGCGCTGGAGGTGACGGGGAGGAAGTTAATGGCTACACCTTC
16 | TRBJ2-2 | - | TRBV10-3 | - | CAISESLSINTGELFF | TGTGCCATCAGTGAGTCGTTATCCATAAACACCGGGGAGCTGTTTTTT
12 | TRBJ2-5 | - | TRBV7-3 | - | CASQVARGTQYF | TGTGCCAGCCAGGTGGCTAGGGGGACCCAGTACTTC
13 | TRBJ2-3 | - | TRBV7-9 | once | CASSSGGRGLDYF | TGTGCCAGCAGCTCCGGGGGCAGGGGCTTGGACTATTTT
13 | TRBJ2-7 | - | TRBV15 | few | CATSRGGENEQYF | TGTGCCACCAGCAGAGGGGGGGAAAACGAGCAGTACTTC
15 | TRBJ1-5 | - | TRBV10-3 | - | CAISRPGEGHHPQHF | TGTGCCATCAGTAGACCCGGAGAAGGGCATCACCCCCAGCATTTT
14 | TRBJ2-7 | - | TRBV2 | - | CASSRSGFGYEQYF | TGTGCCAGCAGTCGGTCGGGGTTTGGGTACGAGCAGTACTTC
13 | TRBJ1-1 | - | TRBV27 | few | CASSLTGRTEAFF | TGTGCCAGCAGTCTGACAGGACGAACTGAAGCTTTCTTT
15 | TRBJ1-1 | TRBD1 | TRBV2 | once | CASGEGGTETPEAFF | TGTGCCAGCGGGGAAGGGGGCACAGAGACGCCTGAAGCTTTCTTT
14 | TRBJ1-2 | - | TRBV4-1 | - | CASSQDQGRHGYTF | TGTGCCAGCAGCCAAGACCAGGGGCGACATGGCTACACCTTC
16 | TRBJ2-1 | - | TRBV7-9 | - | CASSPPPEWASENQFF | TGTGCCAGCAGCCCCCCCCCGGAATGGGCTAGCGAGAACCAGTTCTTC
12 | TRBJ2-3 | - | TRBV10-3 | - | CAISESSDTQYF | TGTGCCATCAGTGAGTCTTCAGATACGCAGTATTTT
15 | TRBJ2-3 | - | TRBV9 | - | CASSVGGGNSGNKYF | -
14 | TRBJ1-6 | TRBD1 | TRBV7-3 | - | CAWTGLGPNSPLHF | TGTGCATGGACAGGTTTGGGGCCTAATTCACCCCTCCACTTT
12 | TRBJ1-1 | TRBD1 | TRBV29-1 | - | CSARTGTIEEFF | TGCAGCGCTCGGACAGGGACGATTGAAGAGTTCTTT
15 | TRBJ2-5 | - | TRBV5-6 | - | CASSLATGEKETQYF | TGTGCCAGCAGCTTGGCCACGGGAGAGAAAGAGACCCAGTACTTC
13 | TRBJ2-3 | TRBD1 | TRBV11-2 | - | CASGLGTAYTQYF | TGTGCCAGCGGCTTAGGGACAGCATATACGCAGTATTTT